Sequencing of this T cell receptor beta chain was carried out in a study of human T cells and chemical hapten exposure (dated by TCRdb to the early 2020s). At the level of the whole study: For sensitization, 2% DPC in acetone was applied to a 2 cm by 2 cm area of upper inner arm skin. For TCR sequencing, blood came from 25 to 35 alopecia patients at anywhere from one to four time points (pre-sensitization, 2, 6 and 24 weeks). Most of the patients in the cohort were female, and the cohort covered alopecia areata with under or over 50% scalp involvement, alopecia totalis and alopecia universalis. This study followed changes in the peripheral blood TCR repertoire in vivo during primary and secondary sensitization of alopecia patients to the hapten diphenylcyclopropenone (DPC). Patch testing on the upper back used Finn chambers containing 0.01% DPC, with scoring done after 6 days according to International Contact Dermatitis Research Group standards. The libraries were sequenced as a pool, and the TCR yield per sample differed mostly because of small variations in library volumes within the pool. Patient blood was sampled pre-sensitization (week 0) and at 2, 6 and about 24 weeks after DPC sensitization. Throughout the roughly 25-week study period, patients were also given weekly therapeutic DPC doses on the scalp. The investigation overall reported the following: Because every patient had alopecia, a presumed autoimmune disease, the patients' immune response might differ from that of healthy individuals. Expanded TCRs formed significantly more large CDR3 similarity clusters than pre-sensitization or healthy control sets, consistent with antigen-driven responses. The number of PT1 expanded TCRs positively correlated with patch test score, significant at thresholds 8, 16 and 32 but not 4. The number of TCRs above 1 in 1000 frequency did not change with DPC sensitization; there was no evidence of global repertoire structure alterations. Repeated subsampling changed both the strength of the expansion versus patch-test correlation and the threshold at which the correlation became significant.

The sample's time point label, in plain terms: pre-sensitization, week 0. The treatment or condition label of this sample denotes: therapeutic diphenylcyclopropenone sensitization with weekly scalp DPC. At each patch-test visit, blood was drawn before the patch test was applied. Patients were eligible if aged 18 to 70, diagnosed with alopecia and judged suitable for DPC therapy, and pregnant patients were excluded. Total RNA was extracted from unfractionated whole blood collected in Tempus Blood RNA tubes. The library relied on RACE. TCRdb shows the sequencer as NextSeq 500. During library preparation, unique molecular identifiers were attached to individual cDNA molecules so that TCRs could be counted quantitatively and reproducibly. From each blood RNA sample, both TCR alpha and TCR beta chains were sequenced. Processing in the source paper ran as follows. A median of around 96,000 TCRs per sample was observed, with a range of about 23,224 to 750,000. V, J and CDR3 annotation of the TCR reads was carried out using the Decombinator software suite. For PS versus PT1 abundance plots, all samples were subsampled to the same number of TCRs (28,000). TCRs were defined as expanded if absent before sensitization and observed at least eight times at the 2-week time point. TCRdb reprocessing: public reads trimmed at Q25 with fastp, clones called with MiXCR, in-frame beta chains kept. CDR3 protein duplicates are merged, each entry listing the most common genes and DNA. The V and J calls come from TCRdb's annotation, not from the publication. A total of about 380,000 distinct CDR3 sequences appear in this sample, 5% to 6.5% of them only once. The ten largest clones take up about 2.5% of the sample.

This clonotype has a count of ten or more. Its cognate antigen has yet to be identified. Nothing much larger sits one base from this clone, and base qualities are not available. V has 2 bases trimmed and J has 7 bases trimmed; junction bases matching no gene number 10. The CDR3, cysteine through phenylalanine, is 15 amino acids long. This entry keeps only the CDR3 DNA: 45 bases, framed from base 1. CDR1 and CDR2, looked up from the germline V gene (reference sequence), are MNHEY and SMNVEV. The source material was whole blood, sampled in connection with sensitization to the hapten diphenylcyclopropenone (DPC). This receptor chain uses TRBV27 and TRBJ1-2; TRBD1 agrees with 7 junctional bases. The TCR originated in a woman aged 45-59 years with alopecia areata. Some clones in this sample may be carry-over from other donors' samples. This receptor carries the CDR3 CASSLSRGENGGYTF. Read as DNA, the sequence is TGTGCCAGCAGTTTAAGCAGGGGGGAGAATGGTGGCTACACCTTC.